This TCR beta chain is drawn from a study of T-cell memory formation after mild COVID-19. The sample holds a few counts of this clonotype. TCRdb used MiXCR to reprocess the 5' RACE reads, holding one entry per CDR3 protein. The sample consists of roughly 510,000 distinct CDR3 sequences, approximately 15% of them appearing once. Specimen: PBMCs or a T cell subset sorted from them (not recorded which). The TCR originated in an adult woman who had mild COVID-19 (a few samples of this study predate the infection). Cell type and time point are not known.

The CDR3 DNA follows: TGTGCCAGCAGTCCAAGGTCGGGTTTGGGCTACACCTTC. Translation gives CASSPRSGLGYTF. This chain connects TRBV6-5 to TRBJ1-2; no reliable D call. The CDR3 totals 13 residues. Germline V CDR1 and CDR2: MNHEY, SVGAGI. V was shortened by 5 bases and J by 8 bases, with 15 bases between the two germline ends.